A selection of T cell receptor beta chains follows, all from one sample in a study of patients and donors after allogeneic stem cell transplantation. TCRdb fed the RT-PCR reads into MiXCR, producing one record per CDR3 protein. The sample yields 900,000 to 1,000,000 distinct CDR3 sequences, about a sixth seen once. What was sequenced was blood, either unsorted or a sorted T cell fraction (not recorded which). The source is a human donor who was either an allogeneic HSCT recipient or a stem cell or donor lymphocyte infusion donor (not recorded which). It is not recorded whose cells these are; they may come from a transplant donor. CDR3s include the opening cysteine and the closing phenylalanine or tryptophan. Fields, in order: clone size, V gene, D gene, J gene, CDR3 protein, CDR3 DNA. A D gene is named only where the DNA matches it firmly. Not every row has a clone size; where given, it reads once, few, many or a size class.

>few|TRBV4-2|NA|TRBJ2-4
CASSQDRENIQYF
TGTGCCAGCAGCCAAGATAGGGAAAACATTCAGTACTTC
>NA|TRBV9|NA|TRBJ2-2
CASSVVPGLATGELFF
TGTGCCAGCAGCGTAGTTCCCGGGCTCGCGACCGGGGAGCTGTTTTTT
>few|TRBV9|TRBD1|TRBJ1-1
CASSGDRGLIVNTEAFF
TGTGCCAGCAGTGGGGACAGGGGGCTGATAGTGAACACTGAAGCTTTCTTT
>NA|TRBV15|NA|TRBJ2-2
CATSRDSAGTNTGELFF
TGTGCCACCAGCAGAGATTCCGCCGGGACGAACACCGGGGAGCTGTTTTTT
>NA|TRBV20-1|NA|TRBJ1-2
CSARDQDYGYTF
TGCAGTGCTAGAGATCAAGACTATGGCTACACCTTC
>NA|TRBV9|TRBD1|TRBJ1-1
CASSVQGQGSTEAFF
TGTGCCAGCAGCGTTCAGGGACAGGGGAGCACTGAAGCTTTCTTT
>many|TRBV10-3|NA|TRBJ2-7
CAITAGTYSYEQYF
TGTGCCATCACCGCCGGGACCTACTCCTACGAGCAGTACTTC
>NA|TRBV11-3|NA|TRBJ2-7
CASSGSRDTSPYEQYF
TGTGCCAGCAGCGGATCCCGGGACACCTCTCCCTACGAGCAGTACTTC
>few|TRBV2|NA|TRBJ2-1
CASSRSGRHYNEQFF
TGTGCCAGCAGTAGGTCGGGACGCCACTACAATGAGCAGTTCTTC
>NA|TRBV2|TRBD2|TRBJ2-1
CASAGGPVNEQFF
TGTGCCAGCGCGGGGGGGCCGGTGAATGAGCAGTTCTTC
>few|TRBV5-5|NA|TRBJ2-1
CASSPTEGTYNEQFF
TGTGCCAGCAGCCCAACCGAAGGGACCTACAATGAGCAGTTCTTC
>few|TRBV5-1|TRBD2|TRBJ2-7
CASSSRGEPYEQYF
TGCGCCAGCAGCTCCCGGGGGGAACCTTACGAGCAGTACTTC
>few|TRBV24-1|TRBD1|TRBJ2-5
CATSDRTGGETQYF
TGTGCCACCAGTGACCGGACAGGGGGAGAGACCCAGTACTTC
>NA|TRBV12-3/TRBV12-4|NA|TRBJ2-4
CASSTYPLAKNIQYF
TGTGCCAGCAGTACCTATCCCCTAGCCAAAAACATTCAGTACTTC
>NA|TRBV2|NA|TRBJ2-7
CASSLGRGRFYEQYF
TGTGCCAGCAGTCTCGGCCGAGGGAGGTTTTACGAGCAGTACTTC
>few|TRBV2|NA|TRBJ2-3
CASSAGTGPDPDTQYF
TGTGCCAGCAGTGCGGGTACCGGGCCGGACCCAGATACGCAGTATTTT
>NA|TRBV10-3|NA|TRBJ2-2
CAISGMGTGRNTGELFF
TGTGCCATCAGTGGGATGGGAACCGGCAGGAACACCGGGGAGCTGTTTTTT
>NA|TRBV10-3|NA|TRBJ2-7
CAVFDGGASYEQYF
TGTGCCGTCTTTGACGGGGGTGCCTCCTACGAGCAGTACTTC
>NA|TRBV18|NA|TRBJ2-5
CASSPGTYKETQYF
TGTGCCAGCTCACCCGGGACTTATAAAGAGACCCAGTACTTC
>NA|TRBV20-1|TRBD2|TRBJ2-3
CSARPGTSGANTQYF
TGCAGTGCTAGGCCTGGGACTAGCGGGGCCAATACGCAGTATTTT
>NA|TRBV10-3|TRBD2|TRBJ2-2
CAISPTSGGSNTGELFF
TGTGCCATCAGCCCGACTAGCGGGGGCTCGAACACCGGGGAGCTGTTTTTT
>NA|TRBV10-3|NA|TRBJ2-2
CATMGQYTGELFF
TGTGCCACGATGGGCCAGTACACCGGGGAGCTGTTTTTT
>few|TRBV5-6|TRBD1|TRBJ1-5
CASSRGTDIFHF
TGTGCCAGCAGCCGGGGGACAGACATTTTTCATTTT
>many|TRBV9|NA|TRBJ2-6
CASSVNSGANVLTF
TGTGCCAGCAGCGTCAACTCTGGGGCCAACGTCCTGACTTTC
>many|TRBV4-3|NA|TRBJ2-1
CASSQDQRGADNEQFF
TGCGCCAGCAGCCAAGATCAACGGGGGGCTGACAATGAGCAGTTCTTC
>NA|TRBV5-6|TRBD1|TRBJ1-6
CASSAPQGVHNSPLHF
TGTGCCAGCAGCGCCCCACAGGGGGTCCATAATTCACCCCTCCACTTT
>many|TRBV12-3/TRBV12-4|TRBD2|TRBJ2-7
CASSLSSGGHEQYF
TGTGCCAGCAGTTTATCAAGCGGGGGCCACGAGCAGTACTTC
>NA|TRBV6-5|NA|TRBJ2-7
CASSSPRRSLSYEQYF
TGTGCCAGCAGTTCCCCCCGGCGGTCACTTTCCTACGAGCAGTACTTC
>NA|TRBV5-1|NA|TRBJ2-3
CASSLSGLGTDTQYF
TGCGCCAGCAGCTTGTCAGGCCTCGGCACAGATACGCAGTATTTT
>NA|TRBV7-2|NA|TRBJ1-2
CASSLALGGSYGYTF
TGTGCCAGCAGCTTAGCGCTCGGGGGGAGCTATGGCTACACCTTC
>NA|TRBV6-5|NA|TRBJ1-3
CASSYSSGRLGNIIYF
TGTGCCAGCAGTTACTCGTCGGGGCGGTTGGGAAACATCATATATTTT
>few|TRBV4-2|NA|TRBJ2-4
CASSQGLPATIQYF
TGTGCCAGCAGCCAAGGACTACCCGCTACCATTCAGTACTTC
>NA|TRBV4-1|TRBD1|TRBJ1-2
CASSQDSTGAYGYTF
TGCGCCAGCAGCCAAGATTCGACAGGGGCATATGGCTACACCTTC
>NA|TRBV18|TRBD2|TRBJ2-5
CASSPLAGGRQETQYF
TGTGCCAGCTCACCACTAGCGGGGGGAAGACAAGAGACCCAGTACTTC
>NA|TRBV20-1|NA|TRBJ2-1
CSAEPGRLANEQFF
TGCAGTGCTGAGCCGGGTCGTCTAGCCAATGAGCAGTTCTTC
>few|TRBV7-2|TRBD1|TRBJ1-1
CASKGTGVLPNTEAFF
TGTGCCAGCAAAGGGACAGGAGTACTGCCGAACACTGAAGCTTTCTTT
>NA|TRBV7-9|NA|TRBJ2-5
CASSEAGPETQYF
TGTGCCAGCAGTGAAGCAGGGCCAGAGACCCAGTACTTC
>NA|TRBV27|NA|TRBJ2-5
CASSFGIGKETQYF
TGTGCCAGCAGTTTTGGGATAGGGAAAGAGACCCAGTACTTC
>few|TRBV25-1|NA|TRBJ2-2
CASSDQPPPGELFF
TGTGCCAGCAGTGATCAGCCCCCCCCCGGGGAGCTGTTTTTT
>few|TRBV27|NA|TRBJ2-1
CASSLGRVMRNEQFF
TGTGCCAGCAGTTTGGGTCGGGTCATGCGCAATGAGCAGTTCTTC
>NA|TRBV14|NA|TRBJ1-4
CASSQDLGQNNEKLFF
TGTGCCAGCAGCCAAGATCTCGGGCAGAATAATGAAAAACTGTTTTTT